This record concerns one TCR beta chain sequence. Unmatched junction bases numbered 8, after V lost 5 bases and J lost 6 bases. CDR1 is MNHEY, CDR2 SMNVEV, per germline (reference sequence). The CDR3 is 14 amino acids. These data are taken from a study of blood T cell repertoires in COVID-19. Enrolment of Seattle patients took place during active infection, and they were followed longitudinally. In the study's own analysis: Amplifying reference gene primers gave estimates of nucleated cell counts. Profiled with immunoSEQ multiplex PCR; TCRdb holds only in-frame clones, not every one. That table furnishes V, J and clone size, whereas the DNA furnished D and trimming. The profile shows 200,000 to 250,000 clones, around 90% of them singletons.

The origin of this receptor is a man aged 25 to 45 with COVID-19, enrolled during active disease. This rearrangement joins TRBV27 to TRBJ1-2, with TRBD1 matching 8 bases. The sequencing sample was made of peripheral blood. CDR3 sequence (DNA): TGTGCCAGCAGTCCTATCGACAGGGGAAATGGCTACACCTTC. Protein product: CASSPIDRGNGYTF.